One and the same sample provided the 14 T cell receptor beta chains below, sequenced in a study of CD8+ T cells in alopecia areata. Following extraction, RNA underwent reverse transcription to cDNA, which served as the sequencing template. Only in-frame clones appear in the TCRdb table, and some are missing; sequencing was by immunoSEQ multiplex PCR. This sample has more than 90,000 clones, with around two fifths found just once. Sequenced input: CD4+ T cells sorted from blood. The source of these receptors is a human donor with alopecia areata.

The chain joins TRBV7-9 to TRBJ1-2, with a weak D call TRBD1 (6 bases). Looked up from germline, CDR1 is SEHNR and CDR2 is FQNEAQ (reference sequence). V lost 3 bases, J lost 4 bases, and 12 bases lay in between. The CDR3 has 14 amino acids. CDR3 DNA sequence: TGTGCCAGCAGCTTTGAGGGGGGGAGCTATGGCTACACCTTC. Residues: CASSFEGGSYGYTF.

The genes are TRBV23-1 and TRBJ1-1; 9 bases align to TRBD1. TRBV23-1 is treated as an ORF (open reading frame) with a function not yet certain. This CDR3 region has 16 residues. V shed 3 bases and J 4 bases; nucleotides not matched to a gene: 9. The CDR3 region is CASSHKSGQGSTEAFF. The CDR3 DNA reads as TGCGCCAGCAGTCACAAAAGTGGACAGGGGAGCACTGAAGCTTTCTTT.

The rearrangement links TRBV15 to TRBJ2-5, with D hard to call. From germline, CDR1 is LNHNV and CDR2 YYDKDF (reference sequence). Trimming removed 1 base at V and 5 bases at J, with 5 bases between. The CDR3 spans 12 residues. This CDR3 is CATSRVRETQYF. DNA of the CDR3: TGTGCCACCAGCAGAGTGCGTGAGACCCAGTACTTC.

J is TRBJ2-1 and V is TRBV7-8; D is possibly TRBD2 (6 bases). The V gene's germline CDR1 is SGHVS and CDR2 FQNEAQ. Trimming took 1 base from V and 2 from J, leaving 9 bases between them. The CDR3 runs 15 residues. CDR3 in amino acids: CASSLGAGAYNEQFF. CDR3 nucleotide sequence: TGTGCCAGCAGCTTAGGAGCGGGCGCCTACAATGAGCAGTTCTTC.

The chain carries TRBV5-4 and TRBJ2-5; 7 positions match TRBD1. This CDR3 is 15 amino acids long. CDR1 and CDR2 (germline): SGHNT, YYREEE (reference sequence). V lost 4 bases, J lost 2 bases, and 8 bases stayed unmatched. The CDR3 DNA is TGTGCCAGCAGCCTGCGAGACAGGGCTCAAGAGACCCAGTACTTC. This gives the protein CASSLRDRAQETQYF. The full variable domain, rest sourced from reference TRBV5-4 and TRBJ2-5, is ETGVTQSPTHLIKTRGQQVTLRCSSQSGHNTVSWYQQALGQGPQFIFQYYREEENGRGNFPPRFSGLQFPNYSSELNVNALELDDSALYLCASSLRDRAQETQYFGPGTRLLVL.

This chain joins TRBV18 and TRBJ2-5; no reliable D call. The CDR3 is made up of 13 amino acids. The germline CDR1 and CDR2 sequences are KGHSH and LQKENI. The V end lost 3 bases, the J end lost 3 bases, and 8 bases lay between the germline ends. This chain's CDR3 is CASSPRVEETQYF. In DNA form, the CDR3 reads TGTGCCAGCTCACCCCGGGTGGAAGAGACCCAGTACTTC.

This clone has a handful of counts. Other DNA sequences in the same sample also yield this CDR3. The gene calls are TRBV29-1 and TRBJ2-1; 7 bases fit TRBD1. V gave up 2 bases and J gave up 3 bases; unmatched junction bases: 1. Per the germline V gene, CDR1 is SQVTM and CDR2 is ANQGSEA. The CDR3 length is 13 residues. CDR3 amino acids: CSVERDSYNEQFF. The CDR3 DNA follows: TGCAGCGTTGAAAGGGACAGCTACAATGAGCAGTTCTTC.

The chain couples TRBV6-5 to TRBJ2-3; D ambiguous. Germline assignment: CDR1 MNHEY and CDR2 SVGAGI. The CDR3 covers 12 residues. Trimming pared 6 bases from V and 4 bases from J, leaving 8 bases between. CDR3: CASSPNSDTQYF. CDR3 DNA: TGTGCCAGCAGCCCTAACTCAGATACGCAGTATTTT.

In this sample, this clone turned up a few times. The chain is built from TRBV5-4 and TRBJ2-3; no definite D call. The CDR3 loop spans 15 amino acids. Germline V gene lookup returns CDR1 SGHNT and CDR2 YYREEE (reference sequence). The germline V and J ends were trimmed by 0 bases and 0 bases, with 8 bases remaining between them. The CDR3 reads CASSLVGASTDTQYF. For the CDR3, the DNA is TGTGCCAGCAGCTTGGTAGGTGCTAGCACAGATACGCAGTATTTT.

The table lists this clone with a few counts. Here the CDR3 DNA reads TGCGCCAGCAGCTTGACGGGACGGATGAACACTGAAGCTTTCTTT. It translates to CASSLTGRMNTEAFF. The chain has TRBV5-1 and TRBJ1-1, with a weak D call TRBD1 (5 bases). The CDR3 length is 15 residues. The germline V gene has CDR1 SGHRS and CDR2 YFSETQ. Between the trimmed V and J ends, which lost 1 base and 0 bases, there was a span of 10 bases. Full variable domain (missing parts from reference TRBV5-1 and TRBJ1-1): KAGVTQTPRYLIKTRGQQVTLSCSPISGHRSVSWYQQTPGQGLQFLFEYFSETQRNKGNFPGRFSGRQFSNSRSEMNVSTLELGDSALYLCASSLTGRMNTEAFFGQGTRLTVV.

The sample holds a few counts of this clone. Other DNA sequences in the sample encode the same CDR3. The V call is TRBV6-6, the J call TRBJ1-1; D is unresolved. Trimming stripped 5 bases from V and 0 bases from J, with 7 bases between. The CDR3 covers 13 residues. CDR1 and CDR2 (germline): MNHNY, SVGAGI (reference sequence). The CDR3, as DNA: TGTGCCAGCAGTACTCACCTGAACACTGAAGCTTTCTTT. Its protein is CASSTHLNTEAFF.

V and J are TRBV29-1 and TRBJ1-2; D gene uncertain. Germline loops: CDR1 SQVTM, CDR2 ANQGSEA. Trimming took 4 bases from V and 5 from J, leaving 14 bases between them. CDR3 length: 13 amino acids. Written as DNA, the CDR3 is TGCAGCGTTGGCAGCCGGCTCGTTTATGGCTACACCTTC. It is translated as CSVGSRLVYGYTF.

V gene TRBV7-3 combines with J gene TRBJ2-1; D might be TRBD1 (6 bases). The V end lost 4 bases, the J end lost 6 bases, and 16 bases lay between the germline ends. CDR1 is SGHTA and CDR2 is FQGTGA in the germline V gene. CDR3 length equals 15 residues. CDR3 in amino acids: CASSSSTARGNEQFF. The CDR3, as DNA: TGTGCCAGCAGCTCCTCGACGGCCAGGGGCAATGAGCAGTTCTTC.

The chain combines TRBV27 with TRBJ1-5; unclear D gene. The germline CDR1 and CDR2 sequences are MNHEY and SMNVEV (reference sequence). Trimming stripped 2 bases from V and 8 bases from J, with 10 bases between. The CDR3 covers 13 residues. The DNA for the CDR3 is TGTGCCAGCAGTTTAGGTTCCACTAAGCCCCAGCATTTT. This translates into CASSLGSTKPQHF.